This entry concerns a single T cell receptor (beta chain). Its target is unknown. The data stem from a study of shared clonotypes between healthy human individuals. Across the study: CD4 naive cells filled three plates per donor, CD4 memory three, CD8 naive two and CD8 memory one. Study outcomes and limitations: Donors were few, which limited the genetic and exposure-history diversity represented. Specimens sampled were limited to blood, with tissue repertoires likely differing.

Sequenced by immunoSEQ multiplex PCR; TCRdb stores in-frame clones only, minus some. The sample yields around 340,000 clones, about 70% seen once. Material for sequencing was memory CD4+ T cells sorted from blood. The subset denotes: CD45RA-negative fraction. The receptor's source is a man in his thirties or forties in good health.

The CDR3 loop is CASSLSGVWNTEAFF. The CDR3 coding sequence is TGTGCCAGCAGTTTATCCGGGGTTTGGAACACTGAAGCTTTCTTT. The genes are TRBV28 and TRBJ1-1, with D uncertain. The germline gives CDR1 MDHEN, CDR2 SYDVKM. Trimming took 1 base from V and 1 from J, leaving 10 bases between them. The CDR3 has 15 residues.